One sample yielded the 18 T cell receptor beta chains listed below, sequenced in a study of T cell repertoires in cytomegalovirus infection. Antigens of these TCRs are unknown. Each CDR3 protein is one row after TCRdb ran MiXCR on the reads. The sample carries hundreds of thousands of distinct CDR3 sequences, around 35% recorded once. Here the sequenced sample was cultured PBMCs, taken from culture after CMV antigen stimulation. The receptors derive from a human donor in good health (CMV status not recorded). Some clones in this sample may be carry-over from other donors' samples.

This sequence joins TRBV4-3 and TRBJ2-1; TRBD2 aligns across 7 bases. Unmatched junction bases numbered 19, after V lost 1 base and J lost 16 bases. The CDR3 runs 16 residues. The germline V gene encodes CDR1 LGHNA and CDR2 YSLEER. CDR3 residues: CASSQGRREWGGTHFF. CDR3 nucleotides: TGCGCCAGCAGCCAAGGTCGGCGGGAGTGGGGCGGTACTCATTTCTTC.

CDR3 bases: TGTGCCAGCAGGGACACTTGGGGGACCCAGTACTTC. Translated: CASRDTWGTQYF. The genes are TRBV6-1 and TRBJ2-5; D perhaps matches TRBD1 (5 bases). Looked up from germline, CDR1 is MNHNS and CDR2 is SASEGT. V was shortened by 6 bases and J by 7 bases, with 12 bases between the two germline ends. This CDR3 comprises 12 residues.

This rearrangement joins TRBV15 to TRBJ2-3; the D gene is possibly TRBD2 (5 bases). The CDR3 extends over 13 amino acids. Germline V gene sequence: CDR1 LNHNV, CDR2 YYDKDF (reference sequence). V lost 3 bases and J lost 8, with 12 bases in between. The CDR3 here is CATSSDLEVTQYF. As DNA, the CDR3 is TGTGCCACCAGCAGCGACTTGGAGGTTACGCAGTATTTT.

This clonotype was seen only a few times. The rearrangement links TRBV6-1 to TRBJ1-6; D may be TRBD1 (5 bases). Germline V lookup: CDR1 MNHNS, CDR2 SASEGT. The CDR3 consists of 16 residues. The V end was cut by 3 bases, the J end by 10 bases, with 19 bases between. CDR3 protein: CASSDSTVTLGSPLHF. Here the CDR3 DNA reads TGTGCCAGCAGTGACTCGACAGTCACCTTGGGATCACCCCTCCACTTT.

The chain recombines TRBV4-1 with TRBJ2-7; TRBD1 aligns across 9 bases. V shed 0 bases, J shed 3 bases, and the junction held 3 bases outside the gene matches. CDR3 size: 15 residues. Per the germline V gene, CDR1 is MGHRA and CDR2 is YSYEKL. CDR3 loop: CASSQDATGGYEQYF. The CDR3 nucleotides are TGCGCCAGCAGCCAAGACGCGACAGGGGGCTACGAGCAGTACTTC.

The chain links TRBV28 to TRBJ2-5; D may be TRBD1 (5 bases). The germline CDR1 and CDR2 sequences are MDHEN and SYDVKM. V was cut by 4 bases and J by 5 bases, with 17 bases left in between. This CDR3 is built from 15 residues. The CDR3 here is CASSSLQGLGETQYF. The CDR3 DNA is TGTGCCAGCAGTTCCCTGCAGGGATTGGGGGAGACCCAGTACTTC.

This clonotype has only a few counts. The genes are TRBV7-2 and TRBJ2-7; D ambiguous. In germline, CDR1 is SGHTA, CDR2 FQGNSA. The CDR3 length is 15 residues. Trimming cost V 1 base and J 5 bases, with 15 bases left between them. CDR3 in amino acids: CASSLVVWAVDEQYF. The DNA for the CDR3 is TGTGCCAGCAGCTTAGTCGTTTGGGCGGTCGACGAGCAGTACTTC.

The J gene is TRBJ2-2, the V gene TRBV6-6, with unresolved D. The CDR3 sequence is 14 residues long. Between the trimmed V and J ends, which lost 7 bases and 8 bases, there was a span of 17 bases. From germline, CDR1 is MNHNY and CDR2 SVGAGI (reference sequence). The CDR3, as DNA: TGTGCCAGCACTTCGGACCCGTTGTTTGGGGAGCTGTTTTTT. This codes for CASTSDPLFGELFF.

This clonotype was observed a single time. The V gene is TRBV11-2, the J gene TRBJ2-1; TRBD2 agrees at 10 bases. Germline CDR1 and CDR2: SGHAT and FQNNGV. The CDR3 has 12 residues. J gave up 15 bases and V 0 bases, and 2 bases lay outside the gene matches. CDR3 DNA sequence: TGTGCCAGCAGCTTAGATCGGACTAGCGGGTTCTTC. Amino acids: CASSLDRTSGFF.

The chain carries TRBV5-5 and TRBJ1-1; D ambiguous. Germline CDR1 and CDR2: SGHKS and YYEKEE (reference sequence). The V end lost 0 bases, the J end lost 1 base, and 7 bases lay between the germline ends. There are 14 residues in the CDR3. In DNA, the CDR3 is TGTGCCAGCAGCTTGGGGATCCCGAACACTGAAGCTTTCTTT. Protein product: CASSLGIPNTEAFF.

V usage is TRBV4-1 and J usage is TRBJ1-2, with a tentative D call TRBD1 (6 bases). Looked up from germline, CDR1 is MGHRA and CDR2 is YSYEKL. The CDR3 runs 15 residues. Deletions cut 4 bases from V and 8 bases from J, with 20 bases between. The CDR3: CASSPGEGRRGGYTF. The CDR3 DNA reads as TGCGCCAGCAGCCCCGGGGAGGGTCGCAGGGGAGGCTACACCTTC.

In DNA, the CDR3 is TGTGCCAGCAGACGGACAGTACAAGAGACCCAGTACTTC. Translation: CASRRTVQETQYF. The chain combines TRBV6-5 with TRBJ2-5; a possible D gene is TRBD1 (6 bases). CDR3 length equals 13 residues. The germline CDR1 and CDR2 sequences are MNHEY and SVGAGI. Trimming cost V 6 bases and J 2 bases, with 10 bases left between them.

The chain links TRBV7-2 to TRBJ1-1; D is ambiguous. The ends were cut back, 5 bases at V and 4 bases at J, with 17 bases in the middle. From germline, CDR1 is SGHTA and CDR2 FQGNSA. The CDR3 length is 15 residues. The chain's CDR3 is CASSPPGLGITEAFF. DNA for the CDR3: TGTGCCAGCAGCCCCCCGGGCCTCGGGATCACTGAAGCTTTCTTT.

This chain uses TRBV6-6 with TRBJ2-7; 8 nucleotides match TRBD2. In germline, CDR1 is MNHNY, CDR2 SVGAGI (reference sequence). V shed 0 bases and J 7 bases; nucleotides not matched to a gene: 11. The CDR3 has 16 residues. This chain's CDR3 is CASSYSPAGAGEEQYF. CDR3 nucleotides: TGTGCCAGCAGTTACTCCCCAGCGGGGGCCGGGGAGGAGCAGTACTTC.

The rearrangement uses TRBV11-2 and TRBJ2-1; D is uncertain. The CDR3 runs to 14 residues. V lost 3 bases and J lost 8, with 14 bases in between. In germline, CDR1 is SGHAT, CDR2 FQNNGV. This chain's CDR3 is CASSFFHPSHEQFF. Here the CDR3 DNA reads TGTGCCAGCAGCTTTTTTCACCCCTCCCATGAGCAGTTCTTC.

This chain joins TRBV20-1 and TRBJ2-7, with D perhaps being TRBD1 or TRBD2 (6 bases each). The CDR3 is 16 amino acids. Trimming took 0 bases from V and 0 from J, leaving 15 bases between them. The germline CDR1 and CDR2 sequences are DFQATT and SNEGSKA (reference sequence). The CDR3 loop reads CSARDRGQEYSYEQYF. In DNA form, the CDR3 reads TGCAGTGCTAGAGATCGGGGGCAGGAATACTCCTACGAGCAGTACTTC.

As for this clonotype: The junction departs from germline at one end; a sequencing error may be responsible. This chain links TRBV4-1 with TRBJ2-3; 7 bases are a match to TRBD2. The CDR3 totals 18 residues. Germline CDR1 reads MGHRA; CDR2 reads YSYEKL. The CDR3 DNA sequence: TGTGCCAGCAGCCAAGATCTGGGGGGGGGACCCAGCACAGATACGCAGTATTTT. Residues: CASSQDLGGGPSTDTQYF.

This chain joins TRBV19 and TRBJ2-1; 11 positions agree with TRBD2. After removal of 0 bases from V and 10 bases from J, the junction contained 5 bases not matched to a gene. CDR3 length equals 15 residues. The V gene's germline CDR1 is LNHDA and CDR2 SQIVND (reference sequence). Here the CDR3 reads CASSIEVRTSGEQFF. Written as DNA, the CDR3 is TGTGCCAGTAGTATAGAAGTAAGGACTAGCGGGGAGCAGTTCTTC.